The 18 T cell receptor beta chains below were found in one sample sequenced in a study of blood T cell repertoires in COVID-19. Using immunoSEQ multiplex PCR, the repertoire was profiled, and TCRdb retains in-frame clones only, with some absent. The sample has around 300,000 clones; roughly 85% are singletons. Source material: PBMCs or T cells enriched from blood (not recorded which). The source of these receptors is a woman aged 40 to 50 who had recovered from COVID-19.

The CDR3 DNA reads TGTGCCAGCAGTTCCCCGGACAGGGGGCTCAACTATGGCTACACCTTC. Residues: CASSSPDRGLNYGYTF. The chain carries TRBV6-2 or TRBV6-3 and TRBJ1-2, with 11 positions matching TRBD1. In germline, CDR1 is MNHEY, CDR2 SVGEGT. The CDR3 consists of 16 residues. V dropped 4 bases and J dropped 2; count of bases not matched to a gene: 6.

This clone came up a few times. The V gene is TRBV27, the J gene TRBJ2-7, with 12 bases matching TRBD1. The germline CDR1 and CDR2 sequences are MNHEY and SMNVEV (reference sequence). The length of the CDR3 is 15 residues. The J segment lost 5 bases and the V segment lost 4 bases, leaving 6 bases of the junction unmatched. CDR3 residues: CASSSGTGGGHEQYF. CDR3 bases: TGTGCCAGCAGTTCCGGGACAGGGGGCGGGCACGAGCAGTACTTC.

The chain has TRBV6-1 and TRBJ1-4; D may be TRBD1 (6 bases). Trimming shortened V by 3 bases and J by 0 bases, and 8 bases separated the two germline ends. In germline, CDR1 is MNHNS, CDR2 SASEGT. This CDR3 contains 15 residues. The CDR3 protein is CASSDHRATNEKLFF. For the CDR3, the DNA is TGTGCCAGCAGTGATCACAGGGCAACTAATGAAAAACTGTTTTTT.

V gene TRBV28 combines with J gene TRBJ2-1; 9 bases match TRBD2. CDR1 is MDHEN and CDR2 is SYDVKM in the germline V gene. Germline trimming cut 3 bases from V and 6 bases from J; bases unmatched to any gene: 24. The CDR3 is made up of 21 amino acids. CDR3 bases: TGTGCCAGCAGTTTCCAACTCCCTCTAACACGGCTGGGCGGGAGGGGCAATGAGCAGTTCTTC. Protein product: CASSFQLPLTRLGGRGNEQFF.

The chain couples TRBV5-8 to TRBJ1-4, with D tentatively TRBD1 (5 bases). The ends were cut back, 4 bases at V and 0 bases at J, with 10 bases in the middle. This CDR3 spans 15 amino acids. The germline CDR1 and CDR2 sequences are SGHTS and YDEGEE. The CDR3 nucleotides are TGTGCCAGCAGCCGGACATCTTCAACTAATGAAAAACTGTTTTTT. As protein: CASSRTSSTNEKLFF.

The chain uses TRBV29-1 and TRBJ1-5; no firm D call. Trimming took 4 bases from V and 0 from J, leaving 7 bases between them. Germline-derived CDR1 and CDR2 are SQVTM and ANQGSEA. CDR3 size: 13 residues. This chain's CDR3 is CSVGGNSNQPQHF. In nucleotides, the CDR3 is TGCAGCGTTGGAGGGAATAGCAATCAGCCCCAGCATTTT. The full variable domain, in which reference TRBV29-1 and TRBJ1-5 provide the parts outside the CDR3, is SAVISQKPSRDICQRGTSLTIQCQVDSQVTMMFWYRQQPGQSLTLIATANQGSEATYESGFVIDKFPISRPNLTFSTLTVSNMSPEDSSIYLCSVGGNSNQPQHFGDGTRLSIL.

V is TRBV18 and J is TRBJ2-7; maybe TRBD1 (6 bases). The V end was cut by 3 bases, the J end by 2 bases, with 23 bases between. The V gene's germline CDR1 is KGHSH and CDR2 LQKENI. The CDR3 length is 18 residues. The CDR3 loop reads CASSPLQIDGQGTYEQYF. For the CDR3, the DNA is TGTGCCAGCTCACCGTTACAAATCGACGGGCAGGGGACCTACGAGCAGTACTTC.

The rearrangement links TRBV5-6 to TRBJ2-1; D is perhaps TRBD2 (5 bases). The germline V gene encodes CDR1 SGHDT and CDR2 YYEEEE. This CDR3 has 13 amino acids. Trimming left V 1 base short and J 4 bases short, with 6 bases between. Here the CDR3 DNA reads TGTGCCAGCAGCTTGCGACTATACAATGAGCAGTTCTTC. Its protein is CASSLRLYNEQFF. Filled out from reference TRBV5-6 and TRBJ2-1, the complete variable domain reads DAGVTQSPTHLIKTRGQQVTLRCSPKSGHDTVSWYQQALGQGPQFIFQYYEEEERQRGNFPDRFSGHQFPNYSSELNVNALLLGDSALYLCASSLRLYNEQFFGPGTRLTVL.

The gene calls are TRBV4-2 and TRBJ2-3, with 11 bases matching TRBD2. Looked up from germline, CDR1 is LGHNA and CDR2 is YNFKEQ. The CDR3 loop spans 16 amino acids. Losses at the gene ends were 7 bases for V and 4 bases for J; bases not matched to a gene: 10. This CDR3 is CASNDLAGGRADTQYF. The CDR3 DNA reads as TGTGCCAGCAACGATCTAGCGGGAGGCAGGGCAGATACGCAGTATTTT.

The chain employs TRBV28 and TRBJ2-6; D gene uncertain. V gave up 5 bases and J gave up 2 bases, with 7 bases separating them. Germline V gives CDR1 MDHEN, CDR2 SYDVKM. The CDR3 runs 14 residues. The CDR3 DNA is TGTGCCAGCAGTGAGGATGCTGGGGCCAACGTCCTGACTTTC. Residues: CASSEDAGANVLTF.

This chain joins TRBV5-1 and TRBJ2-7, with 12 bases lining up with TRBD1. Trimming at V came to 0 bases and at J to 4 bases, leaving 2 bases not matched to a gene. Germline CDR1 SGHRS, CDR2 YFSETQ. The CDR3 consists of 15 residues. CDR3 coding DNA: TGCGCCAGCAGCTTGGAGGGACAGGGGGCGTACGAGCAGTACTTC. Encoded protein: CASSLEGQGAYEQYF.

The V call is TRBV7-9, the J call TRBJ2-1; 11 bases match TRBD2. This CDR3 has 15 amino acids. Trimming took 5 bases from V and 8 from J; bases not matched to a gene: 8. The germline V gene has CDR1 SEHNR and CDR2 FQNEAQ (reference sequence). Here the CDR3 reads CASSPGLAGYHEQFF. DNA of the CDR3: TGTGCCAGCAGCCCCGGACTAGCGGGTTATCATGAGCAGTTCTTC.

This chain connects TRBV9 to TRBJ2-5, with 10 bases lining up with TRBD1. V dropped 2 bases and J dropped 5; count of bases not matched to a gene: 6. Germline V gene data show CDR1 as SGDLS and CDR2 as YYNGEE. The CDR3 has 15 amino acids. The CDR3 here is CASSVLTGGSETQYF. CDR3 coding DNA: TGTGCCAGCAGCGTTCTGACAGGGGGCAGCGAGACCCAGTACTTC.

The genes are TRBV7-9 and TRBJ2-1, with D unresolved. CDR1 and CDR2 from the germline V gene are SEHNR and FQNEAQ (reference sequence). V gave up 1 base and J gave up 9 bases, with 7 bases separating them. CDR3 size: 12 residues. For the CDR3, the DNA is TGTGCCAGCAGCTTAGTGGGCGTTGAGCAGTTCTTC. Translation: CASSLVGVEQFF.

A word on this clone: The sample holds other DNA sequences that translate to the same CDR3. The J gene is TRBJ2-1, the V gene TRBV11-3; the D is unclear. Germline lookup yields CDR1 SGHNT and CDR2 YENEEA. V shed 3 bases and J shed 7 bases, with 7 bases lying between them. CDR3 size: 12 residues. The CDR3, as DNA: TGTGCCAGCAGCTTGGGCTCTAATGAGCAGTTCTTC. The encoded protein is CASSLGSNEQFF.

The gene calls are TRBV2 and TRBJ2-7, with a weak D call TRBD2 (5 bases). Germline CDR1 and CDR2: SNHLY and FYNNEI. There are 15 residues in the CDR3. V gave up 1 base and J gave up 0 bases, with 10 bases separating them. Written as DNA, the CDR3 is TGTGCCAGCAGTGAAGTACTAGTGAGCTCCTACGAGCAGTACTTC. It yields the protein CASSEVLVSSYEQYF.

This clone was picked up a small number of times. In the same sample, other DNA sequences code for this CDR3. This chain joins TRBV30 and TRBJ1-6; D ambiguous. CDR3 length: 13 residues. Per the germline V gene, CDR1 is GTSNPN and CDR2 is SVGIG (reference sequence). V lost 0 bases to trimming and J lost 8 bases, with 8 bases between them. Written as DNA, the CDR3 is TGTGCCTGGAGTGTACAAGGAGATTCACCCCTCCACTTT. It translates to CAWSVQGDSPLHF.

The rearrangement joins TRBV2 to TRBJ2-7; D gene unclear. The ends were cut back, 7 bases at V and 3 bases at J, with 16 bases in the middle. CDR3 length: 14 amino acids. Germline V gene sequence: CDR1 SNHLY, CDR2 FYNNEI. CDR3 DNA: TGTGCCAGCATGTATGGAAGCGAGAGCTACGAGCAGTACTTC. Translation gives CASMYGSESYEQYF.